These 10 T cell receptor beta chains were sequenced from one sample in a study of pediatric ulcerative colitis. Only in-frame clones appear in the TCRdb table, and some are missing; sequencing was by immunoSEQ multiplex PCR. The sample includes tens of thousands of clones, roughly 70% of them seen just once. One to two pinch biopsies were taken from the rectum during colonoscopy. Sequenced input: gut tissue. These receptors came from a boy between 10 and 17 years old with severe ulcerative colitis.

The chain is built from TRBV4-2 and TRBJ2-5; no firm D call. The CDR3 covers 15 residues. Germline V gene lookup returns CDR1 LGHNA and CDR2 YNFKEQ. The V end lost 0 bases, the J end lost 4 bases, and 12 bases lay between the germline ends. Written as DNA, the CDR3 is TGTGCCAGCAGCCAAGATCTTCTCCGATTAGAGACCCAGTACTTC. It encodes CASSQDLLRLETQYF.

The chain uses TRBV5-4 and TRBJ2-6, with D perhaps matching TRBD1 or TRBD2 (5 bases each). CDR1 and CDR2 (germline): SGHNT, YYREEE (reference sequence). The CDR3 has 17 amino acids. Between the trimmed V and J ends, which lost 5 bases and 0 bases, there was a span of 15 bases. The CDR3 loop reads CASRYRDGGSGANVLTF. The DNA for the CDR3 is TGTGCCAGCAGGTACCGGGACGGTGGCTCTGGGGCCAACGTCCTGACTTTC.

The CDR3, as DNA: TGTGCCAGCAGGGTCGAGACGGCGAACTATGGCTACACCTTC. Translation gives CASRVETANYGYTF. This chain connects TRBV6-1 to TRBJ1-2; the D is unclear. Germline CDR1 is MNHNS and CDR2 is SASEGT. Deletions cut 6 bases from V and 2 bases from J, with 13 bases between. The CDR3 has 14 residues.

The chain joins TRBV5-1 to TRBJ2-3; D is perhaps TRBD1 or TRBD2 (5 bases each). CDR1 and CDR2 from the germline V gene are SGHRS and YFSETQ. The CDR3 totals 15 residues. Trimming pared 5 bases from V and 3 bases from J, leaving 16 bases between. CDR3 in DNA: TGCGCCAGCAGGAACTGGGACGACCTAACAGATACGCAGTATTTT. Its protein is CASRNWDDLTDTQYF.

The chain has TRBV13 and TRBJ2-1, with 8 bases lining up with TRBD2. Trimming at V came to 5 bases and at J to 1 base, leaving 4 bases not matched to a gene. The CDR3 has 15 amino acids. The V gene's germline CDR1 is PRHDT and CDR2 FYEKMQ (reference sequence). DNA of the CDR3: TGTGCCAGCAGCCCCCGGGGGGGGTCCTACAATGAGCAGTTCTTC. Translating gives CASSPRGGSYNEQFF. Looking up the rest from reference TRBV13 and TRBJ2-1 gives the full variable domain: AAGVIQSPRHLIKEKRETATLKCYPIPRHDTVYWYQQGPGQDPQFLISFYEKMQSDKGSIPDRFSAQQFSDYHSELNMSSLELGDSALYFCASSPRGGSYNEQFFGPGTRLTVL.

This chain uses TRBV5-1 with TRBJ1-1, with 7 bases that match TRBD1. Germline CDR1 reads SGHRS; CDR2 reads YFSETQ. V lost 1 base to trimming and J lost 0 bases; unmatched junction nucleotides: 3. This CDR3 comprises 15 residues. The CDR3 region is CASSLLGQVNTEAFF. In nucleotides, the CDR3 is TGCGCCAGCAGCTTGTTAGGACAGGTGAACACTGAAGCTTTCTTT.

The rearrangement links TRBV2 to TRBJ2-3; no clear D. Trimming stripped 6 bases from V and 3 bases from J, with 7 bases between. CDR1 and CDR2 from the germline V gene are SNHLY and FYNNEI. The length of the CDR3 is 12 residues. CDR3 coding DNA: TGTGCCAGCAGAGCCTCTACAGATACGCAGTATTTT. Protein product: CASRASTDTQYF.

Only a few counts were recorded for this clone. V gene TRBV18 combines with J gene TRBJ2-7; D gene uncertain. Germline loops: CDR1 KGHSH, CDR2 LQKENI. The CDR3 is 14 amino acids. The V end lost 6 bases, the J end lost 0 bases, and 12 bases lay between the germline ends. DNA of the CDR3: TGTGCCAGCTCCCGCAGTTCCAGCTCCTACGAGCAGTACTTC. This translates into CASSRSSSSYEQYF.

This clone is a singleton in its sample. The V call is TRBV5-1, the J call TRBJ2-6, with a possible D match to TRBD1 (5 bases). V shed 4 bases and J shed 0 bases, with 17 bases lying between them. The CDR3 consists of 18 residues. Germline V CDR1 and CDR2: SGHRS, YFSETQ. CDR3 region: CASSHEPTDLSGANVLTF. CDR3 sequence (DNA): TGCGCCAGCAGCCATGAGCCGACAGACCTCTCTGGGGCCAACGTCCTGACTTTC.

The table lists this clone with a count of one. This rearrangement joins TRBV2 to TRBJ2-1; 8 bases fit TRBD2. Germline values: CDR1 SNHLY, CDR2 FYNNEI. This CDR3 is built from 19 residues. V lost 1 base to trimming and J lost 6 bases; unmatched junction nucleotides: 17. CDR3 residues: CASSEVRTLVGTRTNEQFF. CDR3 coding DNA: TGTGCCAGCAGTGAAGTACGGACATTAGTCGGGACTAGGACCAATGAGCAGTTCTTC.